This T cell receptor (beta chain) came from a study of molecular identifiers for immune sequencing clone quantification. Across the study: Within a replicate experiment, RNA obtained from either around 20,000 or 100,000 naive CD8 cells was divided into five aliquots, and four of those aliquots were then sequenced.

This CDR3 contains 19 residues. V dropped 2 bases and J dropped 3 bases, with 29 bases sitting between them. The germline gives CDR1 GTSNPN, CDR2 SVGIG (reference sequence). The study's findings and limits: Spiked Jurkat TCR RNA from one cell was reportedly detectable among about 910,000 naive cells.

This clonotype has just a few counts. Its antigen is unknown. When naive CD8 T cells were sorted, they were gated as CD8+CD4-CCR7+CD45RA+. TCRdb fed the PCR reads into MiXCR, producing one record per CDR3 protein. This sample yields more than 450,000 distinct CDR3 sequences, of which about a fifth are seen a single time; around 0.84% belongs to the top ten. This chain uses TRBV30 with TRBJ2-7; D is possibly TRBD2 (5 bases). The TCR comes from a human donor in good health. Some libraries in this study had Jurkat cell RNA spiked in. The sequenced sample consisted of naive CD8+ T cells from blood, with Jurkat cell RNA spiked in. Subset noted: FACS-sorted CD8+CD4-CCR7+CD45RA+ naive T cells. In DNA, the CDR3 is TGTGCCTGGAGTACCTTGAGGACGGCGGGCGGTTCAGCGGACTACGAGCAGTACTTC. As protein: CAWSTLRTAGGSADYEQYF.